This is a list of T cell receptor beta chains from one sample in a study of blood T cell repertoires in COVID-19. The assay was immunoSEQ multiplex PCR, and TCRdb's table has in-frame clones only and misses some. The sample contains approximately 90,000 clones, about 91% of which appear only once. Input material: peripheral blood. These receptors originate from a man aged 55 to 69 with acute or convalescent COVID-19. Both conserved end residues are part of each CDR3. A D gene is named only where the DNA matches it firmly. Size values are once, few and many counts, or a class for expanded clones, and some rows have none.

J gene | clone size | D gene | V gene | CDR3 protein | CDR3 DNA
TRBJ2-5 | . | TRBD1 | TRBV7-9 | CASSLAGTGGSETQYF | TGTGCCAGCAGCTTAGCTGGGACAGGGGGGTCAGAGACCCAGTACTTC
TRBJ1-5 | . | TRBD1 | TRBV6-2/TRBV6-3 | CASSNPGQGMANQPQHF | TGTGCCAGCAGTAATCCGGGACAGGGGATGGCAAATCAGCCCCAGCATTTT
TRBJ1-1 | . | . | TRBV18 | CASSRAGKDTEAFF | TGTGCCAGCTCACGGGCAGGGAAGGACACTGAAGCTTTCTTT
TRBJ2-3 | . | TRBD2 | TRBV24-1 | CATSDLLREGTDTQYF | TGTGCCACCAGTGATTTGTTGCGGGAGGGCACAGATACGCAGTATTTT
TRBJ2-3 | . | TRBD2 | TRBV30 | CAWRVGLAVSTDTQYF | TGTGCCTGGAGGGTAGGACTAGCGGTTAGCACAGATACGCAGTATTTT
TRBJ2-1 | . | TRBD1 | TRBV5-1 | CASRPTGSSYNEQFF | TGCGCCAGCAGACCGACAGGGTCCTCCTACAATGAGCAGTTCTTC
TRBJ2-6 | . | . | TRBV15 | CATSREARGSGANVLTF | TGTGCCACCAGCAGAGAGGCAAGGGGCTCTGGGGCCAACGTCCTGACTTTC
TRBJ1-6 | . | . | TRBV28 | CASSFLRVLYNSPLHF | TGTGCCAGCAGTTTCTTGAGGGTTCTCTATAATTCACCCCTCCACTTT
TRBJ1-2 | . | TRBD1 | TRBV27 | CASSSGGAGTNYGYTF | TGTGCCAGCAGTTCAGGGGGCGCAGGTACTAACTATGGCTACACCTTC
TRBJ2-2 | . | TRBD1 | TRBV5-1 | CASSAGTANTGELFF | TGCGCCAGCAGCGCCGGGACAGCGAACACCGGGGAGCTGTTTTTT
TRBJ2-2 | . | . | TRBV7-3 | CASSPQENTGELFF | TGTGCCAGCAGCCCCCAGGAGAACACCGGGGAGCTGTTTTTT
TRBJ2-5 | . | TRBD2 | TRBV7-6 | CASSPAASGRETQYF | TGTGCCAGCAGCCCCGCCGCTAGCGGGAGGGAGACCCAGTACTTC
TRBJ2-3 | . | TRBD2 | TRBV5-1 | CASSLGGRTPDTQYF | TGCGCCAGCAGCTTGGGCGGGAGGACCCCAGATACGCAGTATTTT
TRBJ1-1 | few | . | TRBV19 | CASQGLRGNTEAFF | TGTGCCAGCCAGGGGTTACGGGGAAACACTGAAGCTTTCTTT
TRBJ1-5 | few | . | TRBV7-8 | CASSLMGVTGQPQHF | TGTGCCAGCAGCTTAATGGGGGTGACAGGTCAGCCCCAGCATTTT
TRBJ2-2 | . | . | TRBV3-1/TRBV3-2 | CASSQKRTPNTGELFF | TGTGCCAGCAGCCAAAAGAGGACTCCGAACACCGGGGAGCTGTTTTTT
TRBJ2-7 | . | TRBD1 | TRBV5-1 | CASSLRDRGGEQYF | TGCGCCAGCAGCTTAAGGGACAGGGGAGGCGAGCAGTACTTC
TRBJ2-7 | . | TRBD1 | TRBV30 | CAWSMGQGRTYEQYF | TGTGCCTGGAGCATGGGACAGGGAAGGACCTACGAGCAGTACTTC
TRBJ2-7 | . | TRBD2 | TRBV19 | CASSIAGTSHEQYF | TGTGCCAGTAGTATCGCCGGGACTAGTCACGAGCAGTACTTC
TRBJ1-2 | . | . | TRBV30 | CAWSVPGQRALWGYTF | TGTGCCTGGAGTGTACCGGGACAAAGGGCCCTCTGGGGCTACACCTTC
TRBJ1-5 | . | . | TRBV28 | CASVDSNQPQHF | TGTGCCAGCGTAGATAGCAATCAGCCCCAGCATTTT
TRBJ1-1 | few | . | TRBV18 | CASSVPGNAEAFF | TGTGCCAGCTCGGTACCAGGGAACGCTGAAGCTTTCTTT
TRBJ1-4 | . | . | TRBV19 | CASSGWTANEKLFF | TGTGCCAGTAGTGGATGGACAGCAAATGAAAAACTGTTTTTT
TRBJ2-7 | . | . | TRBV25-1 | CASSEWRASSYEQYF | TGTGCCAGCAGTGAATGGAGAGCAAGCTCCTACGAGCAGTACTTC
TRBJ2-1 | . | TRBD1 | TRBV5-5 | CASSRTGAYNEQFF | TGTGCCAGCAGCCGGACAGGGGCCTACAATGAGCAGTTCTTC
TRBJ2-2 | . | TRBD2 | TRBV7-3 | CASSPGTRSRDTGELFF | TGTGCCAGCAGCCCTGGGACTAGGTCGCGAGACACCGGGGAGCTGTTTTTT
TRBJ2-5 | few | . | TRBV12-5 | CASGSSVAQETQYF | TGTGCTAGTGGTTCTTCTGTAGCCCAAGAGACCCAGTACTTC
TRBJ2-7 | . | . | TRBV4-1 | CASSQGVMGWGVSYEQYF | TGCGCCAGCAGCCAAGGGGTTATGGGGTGGGGAGTCTCCTACGAGCAGTACTTC
TRBJ1-5 | . | . | TRBV6-5 | CASSYDGYQPQHF | TGTGCCAGCAGTTACGACGGGTATCAGCCCCAGCATTTT
TRBJ2-3 | . | . | TRBV24-1 | CATSEDYPRTDTQYF | TGTGCCACGAGCGAGGACTACCCCCGCACAGATACGCAGTATTTT
TRBJ2-3 | . | TRBD1 | TRBV3-1/TRBV3-2 | CASSPLRGDRDVDLTDTQYF | TGTGCCAGCAGCCCCCTAAGGGGGGACAGGGACGTGGATCTGACAGATACGCAGTATTTT
TRBJ1-4 | . | . | TRBV2 | CASVSVRGEKLFF | TGTGCCAGCGTTTCAGTAAGGGGTGAAAAACTGTTTTTT
TRBJ1-5 | . | . | TRBV11-2 | CASSRNQDQPQHF | TGTGCCAGCAGCCGTAACCAGGATCAGCCCCAGCATTTT
TRBJ1-1 | . | . | TRBV6-5 | CASSWGPRGIF | TGTGCCAGCAGTTGGGGACCGCGGGGGATTTTT
TRBJ1-2 | . | . | TRBV6-5 | CASKRGPDRNYGYTF | TGTGCCAGCAAACGTGGGCCCGACAGGAACTATGGCTACACCTTC
TRBJ1-4 | . | . | TRBV25-1 | CASSEIGQGGNEKLFF | TGTGCCAGCAGTGAAATCGGGCAGGGCGGTAATGAAAAACTGTTTTTT
TRBJ1-3 | . | . | TRBV9 | CASSRTGTDSGNTIYF | TGTGCCAGCAGCAGAACAGGCACCGACTCTGGAAACACCATATATTTT
TRBJ1-3 | . | . | TRBV24-1 | CATSESGISGNTIYF | TGTGCCACCAGTGAATCCGGGATCTCTGGAAACACCATATATTTT
TRBJ1-4 | . | TRBD1 | TRBV2 | CASREQGPNEKLFF | TGTGCCAGCAGAGAACAGGGGCCCAATGAAAAACTGTTTTTT
TRBJ2-3 | once | TRBD2 | TRBV7-8 | CASSSRLAGDADTQYF | TGTGCCAGCAGCTCGAGACTAGCGGGAGACGCAGATACGCAGTATTTT
TRBJ2-5 | . | . | TRBV7-9 | CASSFQRERETQYF | TGTGCCAGCAGCTTTCAACGGGAGAGGGAGACCCAGTACTTC
TRBJ2-5 | . | TRBD2 | TRBV10-1 | CASSESREGGETQYF | TGCGCCAGCAGTGAGTCGAGGGAGGGTGGGGAGACCCAGTACTTC
TRBJ2-6 | . | . | TRBV5-4 | CASSLSVGAVPGANVLTF | TGTGCCAGCAGCTTGTCCGTAGGGGCGGTGCCTGGGGCCAACGTCCTGACTTTC
TRBJ2-7 | . | . | TRBV2 | CASSEQAVSYEQYF | TGTGCCAGCAGTGAACAGGCAGTCTCCTACGAGCAGTACTTC
TRBJ2-1 | . | . | TRBV19 | CASTGQSSYNEQFF | TGTGCCAGTACGGGACAAAGCTCCTACAATGAGCAGTTCTTC